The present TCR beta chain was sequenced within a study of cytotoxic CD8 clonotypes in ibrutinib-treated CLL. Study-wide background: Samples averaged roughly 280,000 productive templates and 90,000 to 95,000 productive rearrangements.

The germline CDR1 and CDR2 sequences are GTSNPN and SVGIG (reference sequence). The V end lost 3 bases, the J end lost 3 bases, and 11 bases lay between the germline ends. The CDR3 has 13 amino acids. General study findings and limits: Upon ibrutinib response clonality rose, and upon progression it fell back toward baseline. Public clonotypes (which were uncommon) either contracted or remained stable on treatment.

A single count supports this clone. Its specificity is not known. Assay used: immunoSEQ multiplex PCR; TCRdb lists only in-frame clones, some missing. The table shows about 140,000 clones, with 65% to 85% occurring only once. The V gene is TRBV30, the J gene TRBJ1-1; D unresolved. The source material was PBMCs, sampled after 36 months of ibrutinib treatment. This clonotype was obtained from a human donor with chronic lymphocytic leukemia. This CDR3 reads CAWRPWVHTEAFF. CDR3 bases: TGTGCCTGGAGGCCGTGGGTGCACACTGAAGCTTTCTTT. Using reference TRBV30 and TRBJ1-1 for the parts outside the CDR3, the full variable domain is SQTIHQWPATLVQPVGSPLSLECTVEGTSNPNLYWYRQAAGRGLQLLFYSVGIGQISSEVPQNLSASRPQDRQFILSSKKLLLSDSGFYLCAWRPWVHTEAFFGQGTRLTVV.